This TCR beta chain was documented in a study of OX40 agonist ivuxolimab in advanced cancers. CDR1 MDHEN and CDR2 SYDVKM come from the germline V gene. The CDR3 is 15 amino acids. V was cut by 2 bases and J by 2 bases, with 12 bases left in between. Profiling relied on immunoSEQ multiplex PCR, and the TCRdb table lists in-frame clones only, not all of them. The sample carries 98,000 or so clones, 94% recorded once. The V and J genes are TRBV28 and TRBJ1-2; weak D call: TRBD1 (5 bases). The clonotype comes from an adult with an advanced solid tumor such as melanoma, head and neck, liver or kidney cancer. The material sequenced was CD4+ or CD8+ T cells sorted from blood, taken in a trial of the OX40 agonist ivuxolimab. CDR3 sequence: CASSLPKGTNYGYTF. CDR3 coding DNA: TGTGCCAGCAGTTTACCGAAGGGGACGAACTATGGCTACACCTTC.